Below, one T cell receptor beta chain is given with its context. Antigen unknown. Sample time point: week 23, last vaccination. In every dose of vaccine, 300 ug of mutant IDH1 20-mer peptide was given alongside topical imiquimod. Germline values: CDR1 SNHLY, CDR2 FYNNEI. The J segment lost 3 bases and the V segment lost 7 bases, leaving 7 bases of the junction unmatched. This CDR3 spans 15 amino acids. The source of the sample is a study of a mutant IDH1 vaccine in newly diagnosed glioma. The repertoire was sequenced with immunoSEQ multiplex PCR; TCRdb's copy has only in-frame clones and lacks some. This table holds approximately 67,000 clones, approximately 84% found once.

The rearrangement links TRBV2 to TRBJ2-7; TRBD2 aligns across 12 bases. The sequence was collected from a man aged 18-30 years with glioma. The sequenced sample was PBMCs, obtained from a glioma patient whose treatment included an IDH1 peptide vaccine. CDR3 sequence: CASIPGLAGFYEQYF. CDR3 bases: TGTGCCAGCATCCCGGGACTAGCGGGCTTCTACGAGCAGTACTTC.